This TCR beta chain originates from a study of blood T cells in healthy people across ages. Remarks on this clonotype: Its antigen is as yet unknown. One end of the junction is discordant with germline, which a read error may explain.

Points from the study as a whole: Long-lived and aged donors differed, with more naive CD4+ cells and higher diversity in the long-lived.

PBMCs, at least 7 million per sample, were isolated. CDR1 is SGHRS, CDR2 YFSETQ, per germline. The length of the CDR3 is 14 residues. A sample-barcoded 5' primer and a J-beta primer mix were used in a second PCR of roughly 7 to 12 cycles. Every single cDNA molecule received a tag from a template-switch adaptor with 12 random nucleotides. Every sample gave at least 2.5 million paired-end reads containing CDR3. MiXCR, applied by TCRdb to the 5' RACE reads, yields one record per CDR3 protein. The sample shows 780,000 or so distinct CDR3 sequences, 56% of them seen only once. Sequenced input: blood. This clonotype originated in a man aged 35 to 55 in good health. V is TRBV5-1 and J is TRBJ2-5, with 7 bases that match TRBD1. Written as DNA, the CDR3 is TGCGCCGGCAGCTTACGACAGGGTCTCGAGACCCAGTACTTC. Its protein product is CAGSLRQGLETQYF.